These 29 T cell receptor beta chains were all obtained from the same sample, sequenced in a study of T cell clonotyping in hematopoietic cell transplantation. TCRdb's copy holds only in-frame clones and misses some; the assay was immunoSEQ multiplex PCR. This repertoire shows approximately 20,000 clones, around four fifths found once; its top ten account for approximately 15%. Input material: peripheral blood mononuclear cells. Receptors originate from a man aged 60-69 years in good health. Some clones in this sample may be carry-over from other donors' samples.

The chain carries TRBV4-3 and TRBJ2-1, with D possibly matching TRBD2 (6 bases). Germline CDR1 is LGHNA and CDR2 is YSLEER. This CDR3 comprises 17 residues. V shed 4 bases and J shed 0 bases, with 16 bases lying between them. The CDR3 DNA reads as TGCGCCAGCAGCCGCCAGGCGTCCGGGGGCTCCTACAATGAGCAGTTCTTC. This codes for CASSRQASGGSYNEQFF.

This clone was counted between two and nine times. V is TRBV6-5 and J is TRBJ1-5; TRBD1 is a possible D gene (5 bases). The V end lost 8 bases, the J end lost 2 bases, and 7 bases lay between the germline ends. CDR1 and CDR2 from the germline V gene are MNHEY and SVGAGI. This CDR3 region has 12 residues. CDR3: CASGGGNQPQHF. CDR3 in DNA: TGTGCCAGCGGGGGGGGCAATCAGCCCCAGCATTTT.

The V and J genes are TRBV29-1 and TRBJ2-7; 9 bases are shared with TRBD1. The CDR3 spans 13 residues. V shed 7 bases and J 7 bases; nucleotides not matched to a gene: 11. In germline, CDR1 is SQVTM, CDR2 ANQGSEA. CDR3 nucleotide sequence: TGCAGCGCCCGCGCCGGGACAGGGAGAGAGCAGTACTTC. It is translated as CSARAGTGREQYF.

In regard to this clone: An end of the junction does not agree with germline; a read error may underlie this. The V gene is TRBV28, the J gene TRBJ2-3; 13 bases line up with TRBD2. CDR3 length equals 14 residues. The germline gives CDR1 MDHEN, CDR2 SYDVKM. For the CDR3, the DNA is TGTGCCAGCAGTCAAACCAGGGGACTAGCGGGATATCGGTTT. It is translated as CASSQTRGLAGYRF.

The chain employs TRBV14 and TRBJ1-2; 10 positions match TRBD1. The V segment lost 3 bases and the J segment 4 bases; nucleotides outside the gene matches: 8. The CDR3 spans 16 residues. Germline V gene data show CDR1 as SGHDN and CDR2 as FVKESK. The CDR3 nucleotides read TGTGCCAGCAGCCATCCGGGACAGGGGACCTCCTATGGCTACACCTTC. Amino acid sequence: CASSHPGQGTSYGYTF. The full variable domain, rest sourced from reference TRBV14 and TRBJ1-2, is EAGVTQFPSHSVIEKGQTVTLRCDPISGHDNLYWYRRVMGKEIKFLLHFVKESKQDESGMPNNRFLAERTGGTYSTLKVQPAELEDSGVYFCASSHPGQGTSYGYTFGSGTRLTVV.

This rearrangement joins TRBV28 to TRBJ2-5, with a weak D call TRBD2 (5 bases). Germline-derived CDR1 and CDR2 are MDHEN and SYDVKM. Trimming took 5 bases from V and 5 from J, leaving 18 bases between them. This CDR3 comprises 15 residues. In nucleotides, the CDR3 is TGTGCCAGCAGTCCCCCAAGACATAGAGGGGAGACCCAGTACTTC. Amino acid sequence: CASSPPRHRGETQYF.

The chain employs TRBV6-5 and TRBJ2-7; 7 bases line up with TRBD1. The CDR3 is 15 residues long. Germline loops: CDR1 MNHEY, CDR2 SVGAGI. V was clipped by 2 bases and J by 0 bases; unmatched bases: 4. CDR3 protein: CASSYRDSHSYEQYF. The CDR3 nucleotides are TGTGCCAGCAGTTACCGGGACAGCCACTCCTACGAGCAGTACTTC.

The chain has TRBV6-5 and TRBJ2-1, with D maybe TRBD2 (6 bases). Trimming took 5 bases from V and 12 from J, leaving 14 bases between them. The CDR3 covers 12 residues. Germline V gene lookup returns CDR1 MNHEY and CDR2 SVGAGI. CDR3 region: CASSLGEGGQFF. CDR3 nucleotides: TGTGCCAGCAGTCTAGGAGAGGGAGGGCAGTTCTTC.

The chain has TRBV9 and TRBJ2-4; D is unresolved. This CDR3 is built from 14 residues. Trimming took 3 bases from V and 0 from J, leaving 7 bases between them. Germline values: CDR1 SGDLS, CDR2 YYNGEE. The CDR3 sequence: CASSASLAKNIQYF. DNA of the CDR3: TGTGCCAGCAGCGCTTCCTTAGCCAAAAACATTCAGTACTTC.

This clone was detected only once. The chain uses TRBV27 and TRBJ2-3, with no clear D. Trimming removed 4 bases from V and 0 bases from J, with 8 bases in between. The CDR3 is 14 residues long. CDR1 MNHEY and CDR2 SMNVEV come from the germline V gene (reference sequence). As DNA, the CDR3 is TGTGCCAGCAGTTCGCGGATAAGCACAGATACGCAGTATTTT. Translated, it gives CASSSRISTDTQYF.

This clone has a handful of counts. The chain joins TRBV28 to TRBJ2-7; 8 nucleotides align to TRBD2. Trimming cost V 6 bases and J 6 bases; bases outside gene matches: 10. The CDR3 has 14 amino acids. The germline gives CDR1 MDHEN, CDR2 SYDVKM. CDR3 DNA: TGTGCCAGCAGCTCCGCCGGGACTAGTAGCGAGCAGTACTTC. This gives the protein CASSSAGTSSEQYF.

The genes are TRBV2 and TRBJ1-1; D remains unclear. Germline V gene lookup returns CDR1 SNHLY and CDR2 FYNNEI. The CDR3 runs to 13 residues. V was cut by 10 bases and J by 0 bases, with 12 bases left in between. In DNA, the CDR3 is TGTGCCACTTCCGCGGACCTGAACACTGAAGCTTTCTTT. Protein product: CATSADLNTEAFF.

This chain uses TRBV5-6 with TRBJ2-3; D may be TRBD1 (9 bases). Per the germline V gene, CDR1 is SGHDT and CDR2 is YYEEEE. The CDR3 runs 14 residues. V was clipped by 0 bases and J by 14 bases, with 19 bases between them. CDR3 coding DNA: TGTGCCAGCAGCTTGGCGGGGGGGACAGGGTCGGGGTATTTT. It specifies CASSLAGGTGSGYF.

The rearrangement joins TRBV25-1 to TRBJ2-7; D remains unclear. Trimming removed 2 bases from V and 7 bases from J, with 18 bases in between. Germline lookup yields CDR1 MGHDK and CDR2 SYGVNS. CDR3 length: 15 amino acids. For the CDR3, the DNA is TGTGCCAGCAGTGAAGGTGGCAGGTCTATGGGGGAGCAGTACTTC. Translated, it gives CASSEGGRSMGEQYF.

This clone has a single count. The CDR3 sequence is CASSIRVSYEQYF. CDR3 coding DNA: TGTGCCAGTAGTATCCGAGTCTCCTACGAGCAGTACTTC. This chain links TRBV19 with TRBJ2-7; D not resolved. The CDR3 spans 13 residues. Trimming took 3 bases from V and 0 from J, leaving 6 bases between them. CDR1 LNHDA and CDR2 SQIVND come from the germline V gene (reference sequence).

This chain uses TRBV19 with TRBJ1-5, with D unresolved. The germline V gene encodes CDR1 LNHDA and CDR2 SQIVND (reference sequence). V lost 7 bases and J lost 0, with 13 bases in between. This CDR3 contains 15 residues. CDR3 DNA: TGTGCCAGTATCAGGACGGGCGGTAGCAATCAGCCCCAGCATTTT. Its translation: CASIRTGGSNQPQHF. Full variable domain (outside the CDR3, taken from reference TRBV19 and TRBJ1-5): DGGITQSPKYLFRKEGQNVTLSCEQNLNHDAMYWYRQDPGQGLRLIYYSQIVNDFQKGDIAEGYSVSREKKESFPLTVTSAQKNPTAFYLCASIRTGGSNQPQHFGDGTRLSIL.

This clone was detected only a few times. The rearrangement uses TRBV30 and TRBJ1-2, with 8 bases that match TRBD1. The junction had 4 bases not matched to a gene; V was cut back by 5 bases and J by 2 bases. CDR3 length: 13 amino acids. Germline V gene sequence: CDR1 GTSNPN, CDR2 SVGIG (reference sequence). CDR3 amino acids: CAWGTGGNYGYTF. CDR3 nucleotide sequence: TGTGCCTGGGGGACAGGAGGCAACTATGGCTACACCTTC.

The chain couples TRBV30 to TRBJ1-6; D gene ambiguous. The V gene lost 4 bases and the J gene lost 10 bases, with 14 bases spanning the gap. Germline V CDR1 and CDR2: GTSNPN, SVGIG (reference sequence). This CDR3 has 13 amino acids. The CDR3 region has the DNA TGTGCCTGGACCGGGTCCTTAGCGTCACCCCTCCACTTT. Translating it yields CAWTGSLASPLHF.

The CDR3 reads CAQGYTNSPLHF. CDR3 bases: TGTGCCCAGGGCTATACCAATTCACCCCTCCACTTT. The rearrangement links TRBV2 to TRBJ1-6, with a possible D match to TRBD1 (5 bases). V lost 11 bases and J lost 7, with 12 bases in between. Germline V gives CDR1 SNHLY, CDR2 FYNNEI. The CDR3 length is 12 residues.

This clone was detected only a few times. The chain carries TRBV2 and TRBJ1-5; no reliable D call. Germline V gene sequence: CDR1 SNHLY, CDR2 FYNNEI. The germline V and J ends were trimmed by 3 bases and 5 bases, with 8 bases remaining between them. CDR3 length: 13 residues. The CDR3 DNA sequence: TGTGCCAGCAGTGACAGGCGCTATCAGCCCCAGCATTTT. It yields the protein CASSDRRYQPQHF. The whole variable domain, remainder taken from reference TRBV2 and TRBJ1-5, is EPEVTQTPSHQVTQMGQEVILRCVPISNHLYFYWYRQILGQKVEFLVSFYNNEISEKSEIFDDQFSVERPDGSNFTLKIRSTKLEDSAMYFCASSDRRYQPQHFGDGTRLSIL.

This clone appeared a single time. The chain is built from TRBV27 and TRBJ1-1; D gene uncertain. The CDR3 has 13 amino acids. Germline V gene sequence: CDR1 MNHEY, CDR2 SMNVEV (reference sequence). Trimming removed 2 bases at V and 5 bases at J, with 9 bases between. In DNA, the CDR3 is TGTGCCAGCAGTTTAAGGAGGAATACTGAAGCTTTCTTT. Amino acids: CASSLRRNTEAFF.

The rearrangement joins TRBV5-1 to TRBJ1-6; 7 bases are shared with TRBD1. The ends lost 0 bases at V and 9 bases at J; junction bases unmatched: 6. Germline-derived CDR1 and CDR2 are SGHRS and YFSETQ. The CDR3 spans 15 residues. In DNA form, the CDR3 reads TGCGCCAGCAGCTTGGGACAGGGCAACAGTTCACCCCTCCACTTT. Its translation: CASSLGQGNSSPLHF.

The rearrangement links TRBV7-9 to TRBJ2-1, with a tentative D call TRBD1 (6 bases). In germline, CDR1 is SEHNR, CDR2 FQNEAQ (reference sequence). V dropped 5 bases and J dropped 14 bases, with 16 bases sitting between them. CDR3 length: 12 residues. CDR3 loop: CASSRDTAHEFF. DNA of the CDR3: TGTGCCAGCAGCCGGGACACAGCACACGAGTTCTTC.

This sequence joins TRBV5-1 and TRBJ1-1; maybe TRBD1 (5 bases). This CDR3 spans 15 amino acids. Germline CDR1 is SGHRS and CDR2 is YFSETQ. V dropped 0 bases and J dropped 2 bases, with 11 bases sitting between them. In nucleotides, the CDR3 is TGCGCCAGCAGCTTGGACGGGGGACCAAACACTGAAGCTTTCTTT. This gives the protein CASSLDGGPNTEAFF.

This rearrangement joins TRBV7-3 to TRBJ2-7; D may correspond to TRBD1 or TRBD2 (5 bases each). Trimming left V 5 bases short and J 1 base short, with 15 bases between. Germline V gene lookup returns CDR1 SGHTA and CDR2 FQGTGA. This CDR3 has 15 residues. The CDR3 is CASSPWGSGSYEQYF. CDR3 nucleotides: TGTGCCAGCAGCCCTTGGGGGTCCGGATCCTACGAGCAGTACTTC.

The rearrangement joins TRBV10-2 to TRBJ2-1, with D perhaps given as TRBD1 or TRBD2 (5 bases each). V was trimmed by 4 bases and J by 1 base, leaving 11 bases between them. CDR1 and CDR2 from the germline V gene are WSHSY and SAAADI. This CDR3 is built from 15 residues. The CDR3 DNA follows: TGCGCCAGCAGTGCTGGGGGACGGTCCTACAATGAGCAGTTCTTC. Protein product: CASSAGGRSYNEQFF.

The V and J genes are TRBV28 and TRBJ1-1, with 8 bases aligning to TRBD1. Germline V gene sequence: CDR1 MDHEN, CDR2 SYDVKM. The CDR3 extends over 15 amino acids. The J segment lost 1 base and the V segment lost 3 bases, leaving 4 bases of the junction unmatched. The CDR3 region has the DNA TGTGCCAGCAGTTTGTCAGGGGGCTGGAACACTGAAGCTTTCTTT. Translation gives CASSLSGGWNTEAFF. Together with reference TRBV28 and TRBJ1-1, the CDR3 gives the full variable domain: DVKVTQSSRYLVKRTGEKVFLECVQDMDHENMFWYRQDPGLGLRLIYFSYDVKMKEKGDIPEGYSVSREKKERFSLILESASTNQTSMYLCASSLSGGWNTEAFFGQGTRLTVV.

The CDR3 DNA reads as TGCGCCAGCAGCCCGGGACCCTTGAACACTGAAGCTTTCTTT. Encoded protein: CASSPGPLNTEAFF. The genes are TRBV5-1 and TRBJ1-1, with a tentative D call TRBD1 (5 bases). V was pared by 4 bases and J by 0 bases, with 10 bases between. This CDR3 has 14 residues. Germline CDR1 SGHRS, CDR2 YFSETQ.

This clone is categorized as medium-sized. For the CDR3, the DNA is TGTGCCAGCAGTTACGCCCCGAAAGAGACCCAGTACTTC. This sequence encodes CASSYAPKETQYF. The chain uses TRBV6-5 and TRBJ2-5; no reliable D call. Trimming removed 2 bases from V and 3 bases from J, with 7 bases in between. Germline-derived CDR1 and CDR2 are MNHEY and SVGAGI. The CDR3 is 13 amino acids.